The T cell receptor beta chain described here comes from a study of Ad26.COV2.S vaccination and SARS-CoV-2 variants. Study details: Participants got Ad26.COV2.S intramuscularly, once or twice 56 days apart. Regarding the study as a whole: There was a possibility that the TCR breadth and depth analyses underestimated total T cell responses.

A note on this clone: Its antigen is currently unknown.

Using immunoSEQ multiplex PCR, the repertoire was profiled, and TCRdb retains in-frame clones only, with some absent. The data contain roughly 410,000 clones, 83% of them singletons. J lost 8 bases, V lost 3 bases, and 9 bases had no gene match. Looked up from germline, CDR1 is MGHRA and CDR2 is YSYEKL. The CDR3 has 15 amino acids. The treatment was: some 20 received Ad26.COV2.S at low or high dose, single or two shots; about 5 received placebo; per-sample allocation not given. Following the first vaccine or placebo injection, samples were taken on day 63. The donor's status was that of an adult aged 18-55 years in Boston.

Here the sequenced sample was peripheral blood, taken in a trial of Ad26.COV2.S vaccine versus placebo. This rearrangement joins TRBV4-1 to TRBJ1-4; 7 bases are shared with TRBD1. The clonotype originates from a person aged 18-65 years who received the Ad26.COV2.S COVID-19 vaccine or a placebo. CDR3 sequence reads: CASSHPQGGREKLFF. The CDR3 DNA is TGCGCCAGCAGCCACCCGCAGGGGGGTCGGGAAAAACTGTTTTTT.